This T cell receptor beta chain was obtained from a study of beta chain features in type 1 diabetes. In germline, CDR1 is LGHNA, CDR2 YSLEER. The CDR3 contains 17 residues. The V and J ends lost 4 bases and 0 bases, in that order; junction bases with no gene match: 8. The whole isolated RNA underwent reverse transcription, so sequencing captured expressed TCRB transcripts. Data came from immunoSEQ multiplex PCR; TCRdb stores just in-frame clones and leaves some out. Of about 360,000 clones in the sample, about 12% were seen once. Input material: naive CD4+ T cells from blood. V is TRBV4-3 and J is TRBJ2-2; 7 nucleotides match TRBD2. The source of this sequence is a man between 18 and 35 years old in good health. The CDR3 sequence is CASSRGGNLANTGELFF. The CDR3 bases are TGCGCCAGCAGCCGGGGGGGTAACTTGGCGAACACCGGGGAGCTGTTTTTT.